These 20 T cell receptor beta chains came from one sample sequenced in a study of blood T cell repertoires in COVID-19. Profiling relied on immunoSEQ multiplex PCR, and the TCRdb table lists in-frame clones only, not all of them. The sample lists about 130,000 clones, around 87% occurring once. The sequenced sample consisted of peripheral blood. The receptor source for this set is a woman aged 50 to 60 who had recovered from COVID-19.

This clone was picked up one time. The chain recombines TRBV19 with TRBJ2-1; 7 bases fit TRBD1. CDR1 LNHDA and CDR2 SQIVND come from the germline V gene (reference sequence). This CDR3 region has 15 residues. V gave up 6 bases and J gave up 5 bases; unmatched junction bases: 10. For the CDR3, the DNA is TGTGCCAGTAGAAAGGACAGGTCGGGCCACAATGAGCAGTTCTTC. This translates into CASRKDRSGHNEQFF.

V and J are TRBV19 and TRBJ1-2, with D maybe TRBD1 (6 bases). The length of the CDR3 is 13 residues. CDR1 and CDR2 (germline): LNHDA, SQIVND (reference sequence). V shed 8 bases and J shed 5 bases, with 15 bases lying between them. The CDR3 is CASQFAGVYGYTF. Written as DNA, the CDR3 is TGTGCCAGTCAATTCGCAGGGGTTTATGGCTACACCTTC.

The chain is built from TRBV9 and TRBJ1-2; TRBD1 aligns across 9 bases. The V gene's germline CDR1 is SGDLS and CDR2 YYNGEE. CDR3 length equals 14 residues. V lost 4 bases and J lost 7; bases outside the gene matches: 8. The CDR3 loop is CASSKTGGGLGYTF. In nucleotides, the CDR3 is TGTGCCAGCAGCAAGACAGGGGGAGGGCTTGGCTACACCTTC.

V gene TRBV28 combines with J gene TRBJ1-4; 7 bases are a match to TRBD1. J lost 3 bases, V lost 3 bases, and 7 bases had no gene match. CDR1 is MDHEN and CDR2 is SYDVKM in the germline V gene. The CDR3 sequence is 16 residues long. CDR3 DNA sequence: TGTGCCAGCAGTTTTCCCCCGGGACAGTCTAATGAAAAACTGTTTTTT. Protein product: CASSFPPGQSNEKLFF.

V gene TRBV9 combines with J gene TRBJ1-2; TRBD1 aligns across 7 bases. The V gene's germline CDR1 is SGDLS and CDR2 YYNGEE. Losses at the gene ends were 0 bases for V and 4 bases for J; bases not matched to a gene: 6. This CDR3 has 15 residues. CDR3 sequence: CASSVGEQGFYGYTF. The CDR3 nucleotides are TGTGCCAGCAGCGTAGGAGAACAGGGGTTCTATGGCTACACCTTC.

The chain combines TRBV5-6 with TRBJ2-2; unclear D gene. CDR1 and CDR2 from the germline V gene are SGHDT and YYEEEE. V lost 1 base, J lost 8 bases, and 6 bases lay in between. The CDR3 covers 12 residues. In nucleotides, the CDR3 is TGTGCCAGCAGCTTGAATCAGGGGGAGCTGTTTTTT. Encoded protein: CASSLNQGELFF.

Only a few counts were recorded for this clone. V gene TRBV6-1 combines with J gene TRBJ1-3; 8 bases are a match to TRBD1. CDR3 length: 14 amino acids. V shed 3 bases, J shed 5 bases, and the junction held 3 bases outside the gene matches. In germline, CDR1 is MNHNS, CDR2 SASEGT. The CDR3 region has the DNA TGTGCCAGCAGTGACGACAGGGGACGAAACACCATATATTTT. Encoded protein: CASSDDRGRNTIYF.

The V call is TRBV2, the J call TRBJ1-5; no clear D gene. V lost 7 bases to trimming and J lost 4 bases, with 11 bases between them. This CDR3 is built from 13 residues. From germline, CDR1 is SNHLY and CDR2 FYNNEI. CDR3 DNA: TGTGCCAGCACGGGTTGGCCTAATCAGCCCCAGCATTTT. This translates into CASTGWPNQPQHF.

This clone was seen a handful of times. The CDR3 sequence: CASSSNGRGSGGYTF. The CDR3 nucleotides are TGCGCCAGCAGCTCGAATGGGAGGGGGTCGGGAGGCTACACCTTC. The chain recombines TRBV5-1 with TRBJ1-2, with TRBD1 as a possible D gene (6 bases). V was pared by 3 bases and J by 8 bases, with 20 bases between. Germline CDR1 SGHRS, CDR2 YFSETQ. The CDR3 length is 15 residues. The full variable domain, rest sourced from reference TRBV5-1 and TRBJ1-2, is KAGVTQTPRYLIKTRGQQVTLSCSPISGHRSVSWYQQTPGQGLQFLFEYFSETQRNKGNFPGRFSGRQFSNSRSEMNVSTLELGDSALYLCASSSNGRGSGGYTFGSGTRLTVV.

This clone has just a few counts. This chain connects TRBV19 to TRBJ1-1; 7 bases align to TRBD1. Looked up from germline, CDR1 is LNHDA and CDR2 is SQIVND (reference sequence). The CDR3 loop spans 13 amino acids. V was pared by 6 bases and J by 1 base, with 2 bases of the junction left unmatched. The CDR3 loop is CASRNRGNTEAFF. The DNA for the CDR3 is TGTGCCAGTAGAAACAGGGGGAACACTGAAGCTTTCTTT. The entire variable domain, with the rest obtained from reference TRBV19 and TRBJ1-1, is as follows: DGGITQSPKYLFRKEGQNVTLSCEQNLNHDAMYWYRQDPGQGLRLIYYSQIVNDFQKGDIAEGYSVSREKKESFPLTVTSAQKNPTAFYLCASRNRGNTEAFFGQGTRLTVV.

This chain joins TRBV4-1 and TRBJ1-3; D might be TRBD1 (6 bases). The germline gives CDR1 MGHRA, CDR2 YSYEKL. The CDR3 runs 18 residues. Trimming shortened V by 3 bases and J by 0 bases, and 18 bases separated the two germline ends. CDR3 loop: CASSQAPRGSLSGNTIYF. Here the CDR3 DNA reads TGCGCCAGCAGCCAGGCCCCGAGGGGGTCCCTCTCTGGAAACACCATATATTTT.

V usage is TRBV29-1 and J usage is TRBJ1-5; 7 bases fit TRBD1. V lost 6 bases, J lost 3 bases, and 8 bases stayed unmatched. The length of the CDR3 is 14 residues. From germline, CDR1 is SQVTM and CDR2 ANQGSEA. In nucleotides, the CDR3 is TGCAGCGTAACCCTGGACAGGTTCAATCAGCCCCAGCATTTT. It is translated as CSVTLDRFNQPQHF.

The chain links TRBV11-3 to TRBJ1-6; D is unclear. CDR1 is SGHNT and CDR2 is YENEEA in the germline V gene. Trimming removed 5 bases from V and 9 bases from J, with 11 bases in between. The CDR3 length is 13 residues. CDR3 loop: CASSPEGGSPLHF. CDR3 DNA sequence: TGTGCCAGCAGCCCGGAGGGCGGTTCACCCCTCCACTTT.

This chain joins TRBV30 and TRBJ2-1, with 11 bases identical to TRBD2. The CDR3 length is 16 residues. The J segment lost 6 bases and the V segment lost 4 bases, leaving 11 bases of the junction unmatched. The germline CDR1 and CDR2 sequences are GTSNPN and SVGIG (reference sequence). The chain's CDR3 is CAWTKDGTSGSNEQFF. In DNA, the CDR3 is TGTGCCTGGACTAAAGATGGGACTAGCGGTTCCAATGAGCAGTTCTTC.

The chain is built from TRBV27 and TRBJ2-6; D gene ambiguous. The CDR3 extends over 16 amino acids. V lost 3 bases to trimming and J lost 0 bases, with 9 bases between them. The germline V gene has CDR1 MNHEY and CDR2 SMNVEV (reference sequence). The CDR3 protein is CASSLYSYSGANVLTF. The CDR3 DNA sequence: TGTGCCAGCAGTTTGTACAGTTACTCTGGGGCCAACGTCCTGACTTTC.

J is TRBJ2-4 and V is TRBV11-3; weak D call: TRBD1 (6 bases). The CDR3 consists of 14 residues. The germline V gene encodes CDR1 SGHNT and CDR2 YENEEA. V was shortened by 4 bases and J by 1 base, with 8 bases between the two germline ends. This CDR3 reads CASSSDRAKNIQYF. CDR3 nucleotide sequence: TGTGCCAGCAGCTCAGACAGGGCCAAAAACATTCAGTACTTC.

The sample holds one count of this clone. The chain has TRBV7-2 and TRBJ2-1, with 10 bases that match TRBD2. The V gene end was trimmed by 5 bases and the J gene end by 5 bases; junction bases not matched to a gene: 12. This CDR3 comprises 17 residues. Germline V lookup: CDR1 SGHTA, CDR2 FQGNSA. CDR3 protein: CASSLRASGSIDNEQFF. Here the CDR3 DNA reads TGTGCCAGCAGCCTAAGGGCTAGCGGGAGTATAGACAATGAGCAGTTCTTC.

In this sample, this clone turned up a few times. CDR3 residues: CASSFLLAGQFF. Here the CDR3 DNA reads TGTGCCAGCAGCTTCCTTCTGGCGGGGCAGTTCTTC. The V gene is TRBV7-2, the J gene TRBJ2-1; D might be TRBD2 (5 bases). Looked up from germline, CDR1 is SGHTA and CDR2 is FQGNSA. The germline V and J ends were trimmed by 3 bases and 12 bases, with 12 bases remaining between them. This CDR3 is 12 amino acids long.

The chain has TRBV11-2 and TRBJ2-1; 13 bases map to TRBD2. The CDR3 is made up of 17 amino acids. CDR1 is SGHAT, CDR2 FQNNGV, per germline. The trim removed 0 bases at V and 5 bases at J, leaving 4 bases unmatched. The chain's CDR3 is CASSLDVGLAGNNEQFF. CDR3 in DNA: TGTGCCAGCAGCTTAGATGTGGGACTAGCGGGGAACAATGAGCAGTTCTTC.

The chain links TRBV6-5 to TRBJ1-6, with 7 bases fitting TRBD1. The CDR3 runs to 14 residues. V lost 6 bases and J lost 10; bases outside the gene matches: 9. Germline V gene sequence: CDR1 MNHEY, CDR2 SVGAGI. The CDR3 sequence: CASSPGGFGSPLHF. As DNA, the CDR3 is TGTGCCAGCAGCCCAGGGGGTTTTGGCTCACCCCTCCACTTT.